This T cell receptor beta chain was documented in a study of vaccination and CD4 T cells after COVID-19 (dated by TCRdb to between 2021 and 2022). In terms of the full investigation: Convalescent patients had a positive SARS-CoV-2 result on nasal swab PCR, and of these patients, some 10 had mild disease and one had severe disease. Six males and four females were included in the convalescent cohort, with two Hispanic individuals, seven Caucasians, two Asians and one multiracial person represented. Each participant got two doses of either the Pfizer-BioNTech BNT162b2 vaccine (n=8) or the Moderna mRNA-1273 vaccine (n=2). Post-COVID blood samples were collected from convalescent patients a median of around 96 days after diagnosis, with a range of about 30 to 170 days. Post-vaccine blood samples were taken a median of roughly 75 days after the second vaccine dose, with a range of about 14 to 241 days. Overlapping spike peptide pools from SARS-CoV-2 and from the common cold coronaviruses HCoV-NL63, HCoV-OC43 and HCoV-229E were used as culture stimuli. Control cultures used a CEFX viral epitope pool as positive control, an HIV-1 Nef peptide pool as negative control, or no peptide. In under twelve COVID-19 convalescent patients and a few infection-naive healthy vaccine recipients, researchers compared the spike-specific CD4+ TCR repertoire from before mRNA vaccination with the repertoire from after. Broader findings and caveats from the paper: In convalescent patients, a median about 86% of post-vaccine SARS-CoV-2-reactive clones were detected only after vaccination, suggesting vaccine-specific priming. Although the median number of SARS-CoV-2-reactive clonotypes went up from around 20 after infection to 30 to 45 after vaccination, the increase was not significant. In convalescent patients, nearly all vaccine-specific clones (304 of 307) were found to be mono-reactive for SARS-CoV-2 spike rather than cross-reactive with common cold coronaviruses. The number of convalescent patients in the study was relatively small, and the study did not examine early timepoints following natural infection.

Receptor libraries were prepared by PCR. DNA from cultured CD4+ T cells underwent TCR sequencing with the Oncomine TCR Beta short-read assay at the Johns Hopkins FTIC core. The QIAamp micro DNA kit was used to extract genomic DNA from the cultured CD4+ T cells. The Oncomine TCR Beta libraries from cultured CD4+ T cells were pooled using unique dual indexes and then sequenced on an Illumina iSeq 100. As for how the authors treated the data: Non-productive sequences were filtered out, and CDR3s that did not start with C, did not end with F or W, or were shorter than 7 amino acids were discarded. Antigen-specific clonotypes were identified with the MANAFEST web application by comparing peptide-stimulated wells with reference and other culture wells. For a clone to be called positive, the clone needed an FDR below 0.05, an odds ratio above 5, and a productive frequency above 0.1% in at least two of three replicate wells. Cross-reactive clonotypes were defined as significantly expanded in both SARS-CoV-2 spike wells and at least one common cold coronavirus spike condition. CDR3 homology was assessed with Levenshtein distances (stringdist) and unrooted phylogenetic trees (ape) in R version 3.6.1. TCRdb handled the public reads itself, with Q25 trimming in fastp and clone calling in MiXCR, and kept productive beta chains. Every distinct CDR3 protein forms one entry, paired with its most common genes and DNA. TCRdb, not the original authors, processed these V and J calls. The table for this sample lists more than 10,000 distinct CDR3 sequences; 60% to 80% of them were counted only once. The ten largest clonotypes hold roughly 20% of the sample.

The treatment or condition label, read with the paper, signifies: roughly 10-day PBMC culture with coronavirus spike peptide pools or control peptides (ViraFEST assay). The ViraFEST assay was used in the study, in which antigen-specific T cells were expanded with peptide pools and expanded clonotypes were subsequently identified by TCR sequencing. Positive SARS-CoV-2 PCR tests in the convalescent patients dated from March to December 2020, before Alpha, Beta and Delta variants emerged in the United States. PBMCs were cultured at under 2.5 million per well in IMDM supplemented with 5% human AB serum and approximately 10 IU/ml IL-2, with about 10 ug/ml peptide pools added. Half of the culture medium was replaced with fresh IL-2-containing medium on days 3 and 7. Once the cells had been in culture for about 10 days, the EasySep CD4+ T cell isolation kit was used to isolate CD4+ T cells by negative selection. PBMCs were separated from whole blood using Ficoll-Paque Plus gradient centrifugation and then either used fresh or cryopreserved at -140C. Triplicate wells were generally used for each culture condition.

Relative to germline, V is 3 bases shorter and J is 2 bases shorter, with 13 bases between their ends. CDR1 and CDR2 (LNHDA, SQIVND) derive from the germline V gene (reference sequence). From the cysteine up to the phenylalanine, the CDR3 has a length of 15 residues. Just CDR3 DNA is preserved here, 45 bases in frame from base 1. With respect to this clonotype: No cognate antigen has been identified for it. No qualities accompany the bases; no much larger clone lies one base away.

The sample taken for sequencing was CD4+ T cells from blood, cultured in vitro. The clonotype comes from a human donor who had recovered from COVID-19. The V and J segments used are TRBV19 and TRBJ1-2; a tentative D match to TRBD1 spans 6 bases. CDR3 reads: CASSMSGGANYGYTF. Here is the DNA: TGTGCCAGTAGTATGAGTGGGGGGGCCAACTATGGCTACACCTTC. Supplemented by the reference TRBV19 and TRBJ1-2 proteins around the CDR3, the complete variable domain is DGGITQSPKYLFRKEGQNVTLSCEQNLNHDAMYWYRQDPGQGLRLIYYSQIVNDFQKGDIAEGYSVSREKKESFPLTVTSAQKNPTAFYLCASSMSGGANYGYTFGSGTRLTVV.